These 20 T cell receptor beta chains were sequenced from one sample in a study of shared clonotypes between healthy human individuals. The table came from immunoSEQ multiplex PCR; TCRdb's copy has only in-frame clones and leaves some out. The profile covers about 590,000 clones, with around 95% appearing a single time and 0.11% taken by the ten largest. CD45RO-negative, CCR7-positively selected cells formed the naive CD8 fraction, excluding terminally differentiated effector memory CD45RA+ cells. Sequenced material: naive CD8+ T cells sorted from blood. These receptors all stem from a woman between 25 and 40 years old in good health.

Details on this clone: Other nucleotide sequences from this sample produce the same CDR3. The chain couples TRBV27 to TRBJ2-7; D call uncertain. The germline V gene encodes CDR1 MNHEY and CDR2 SMNVEV (reference sequence). Trimming left V 2 bases short and J 0 bases short, with 8 bases between. The CDR3 length is 14 residues. This CDR3 is CASSLTAISYEQYF. The CDR3 DNA sequence: TGTGCCAGCAGTTTAACAGCAATCTCCTACGAGCAGTACTTC.

The chain combines TRBV19 with TRBJ1-1; possible D gene TRBD1, 6 bases. The CDR3 is 16 amino acids. Germline V lookup: CDR1 LNHDA, CDR2 SQIVND (reference sequence). V was clipped by 0 bases and J by 3 bases, with 14 bases between them. The CDR3 reads CASSIDSGGLDTEAFF. CDR3 DNA sequence: TGTGCCAGTAGTATAGATTCGGGGGGCCTGGACACTGAAGCTTTCTTT.

The V gene is TRBV28, the J gene TRBJ2-5; either TRBD1 or TRBD2 may fit D (6 bases each). Trimming removed 10 bases from V and 2 bases from J, with 17 bases in between. Looked up from germline, CDR1 is MDHEN and CDR2 is SYDVKM. The CDR3 is made up of 14 amino acids. The CDR3 sequence: CATGTGAMQETQYF. The CDR3 region has the DNA TGTGCCACAGGGACGGGGGCAATGCAAGAGACCCAGTACTTC.

The CDR3 DNA reads as TGCAGCGTTGAAGCAGGTCTAGAATGGCGAGATGAGCAGTTCTTC. This gives the protein CSVEAGLEWRDEQFF. The J gene is TRBJ2-1, the V gene TRBV29-1; no reliable D call. This CDR3 has 15 amino acids. V was shortened by 1 base and J by 8 bases, with 18 bases between the two germline ends. Germline values: CDR1 SQVTM, CDR2 ANQGSEA.

The chain joins TRBV5-6 to TRBJ2-1, with D uncertain. This CDR3 contains 13 residues. Germline loops: CDR1 SGHDT, CDR2 YYEEEE. V was trimmed by 0 bases and J by 2 bases, leaving 3 bases between them. DNA of the CDR3: TGTGCCAGCAGCTTGGCTACCTACAATGAGCAGTTCTTC. Its protein product is CASSLATYNEQFF.

This chain connects TRBV6-4 to TRBJ2-1, with 12 nucleotides matching TRBD2. CDR3 length: 16 amino acids. The V and J ends lost 10 bases and 0 bases, in that order; junction bases with no gene match: 7. CDR1 MRHNA and CDR2 SNTAGT come from the germline V gene. CDR3 sequence reads: CAIQTSGSCSYNEQFF. The DNA of the CDR3 is TGTGCCATCCAGACTAGCGGGAGTTGCTCCTACAATGAGCAGTTCTTC.

The rearrangement joins TRBV7-9 to TRBJ2-7, with D possibly matching TRBD2 (6 bases). Germline V lookup: CDR1 SEHNR, CDR2 FQNEAQ (reference sequence). Trimming took 3 bases from V and 2 from J, leaving 11 bases between them. CDR3 length: 14 residues. DNA for the CDR3: TGTGCCAGCAGCTTCAGTAGCGGAGCCTACGAGCAGTACTTC. This encodes CASSFSSGAYEQYF.

The rearrangement links TRBV30 to TRBJ1-2, with D uncertain. V was shortened by 4 bases and J by 1 base, with 10 bases between the two germline ends. The CDR3 extends over 13 amino acids. Germline V CDR1 and CDR2: GTSNPN, SVGIG (reference sequence). CDR3 sequence: CAWTDGINYGYTF. The CDR3, as DNA: TGTGCCTGGACGGACGGCATTAACTATGGCTACACCTTC.

The chain uses TRBV5-1 and TRBJ2-5, with D possibly being TRBD2 (6 bases). Between the trimmed V and J ends, which lost 0 bases and 0 bases, there was a span of 15 bases. CDR1 SGHRS and CDR2 YFSETQ come from the germline V gene. The CDR3 is made up of 17 amino acids. The CDR3 DNA reads as TGCGCCAGCAGCTTGGACGGGGCAGGGAGGCACCAAGAGACCCAGTACTTC. Amino acid sequence: CASSLDGAGRHQETQYF.

This clone appeared a single time. The chain links TRBV9 to TRBJ2-1, with 9 nucleotides matching TRBD2. V lost 0 bases and J lost 6; bases outside the gene matches: 7. This CDR3 has 16 amino acids. Germline loops: CDR1 SGDLS, CDR2 YYNGEE. As DNA, the CDR3 is TGTGCCAGCAGCGTAGCTGGGCTAGCGGGACCCAATGAGCAGTTCTTC. Encoded protein: CASSVAGLAGPNEQFF. Full variable domain (rest looked up from reference TRBV9 and TRBJ2-1): DSGVTQTPKHLITATGQRVTLRCSPRSGDLSVYWYQQSLDQGLQFLIQYYNGEERAKGNILERFSAQQFPDLHSELNLSSLELGDSALYFCASSVAGLAGPNEQFFGPGTRLTVL.

The table lists this clone with a count of one. The chain joins TRBV19 to TRBJ2-3; D uncertain. The germline CDR1 and CDR2 sequences are LNHDA and SQIVND (reference sequence). The CDR3 length is 14 residues. Trimming took off 6 bases at V and 3 bases at J, with 13 bases between the two ends. The CDR3 sequence: CASRDLGSTDTQYF. Written as DNA, the CDR3 is TGTGCCAGTAGAGACCTGGGCAGTACAGATACGCAGTATTTT.

The CDR3 sequence: CASSLYPGLAGGERGDTGELFF. The CDR3 nucleotides read TGTGCCAGCAGTTTATACCCGGGTCTAGCGGGAGGGGAAAGGGGTGACACCGGGGAGCTGTTTTTT. The chain couples TRBV27 to TRBJ2-2; 12 bases are a match to TRBD2. This CDR3 has 22 residues. Germline-derived CDR1 and CDR2 are MNHEY and SMNVEV (reference sequence). Unmatched junction bases numbered 18, after V lost 1 base and J lost 3 bases.

This chain joins TRBV27 and TRBJ1-4; 8 nucleotides align to TRBD1. The germline V gene has CDR1 MNHEY and CDR2 SMNVEV (reference sequence). Trimming at V came to 5 bases and at J to 5 bases, leaving 4 bases not matched to a gene. This CDR3 comprises 14 residues. CDR3 amino acids: CASSAWTGNEKLFF. The CDR3 DNA sequence: TGTGCCAGCAGTGCGTGGACAGGGAATGAAAAACTGTTTTTT.

This clone was detected once. The chain employs TRBV7-9 and TRBJ1-1; the D is unclear. Trimming pared 5 bases from V and 3 bases from J, leaving 19 bases between. This CDR3 contains 16 residues. Germline lookup yields CDR1 SEHNR and CDR2 FQNEAQ (reference sequence). CDR3 residues: CASSPLDVRAYTEAFF. The CDR3 DNA reads TGTGCCAGCAGCCCCCTCGATGTGAGGGCGTACACTGAAGCTTTCTTT.

This clone was seen once. CDR3 coding DNA: TGTGCCAGCAACAGGGGAGAAGCTTTCTTT. Translation: CASNRGEAFF. The rearrangement joins TRBV6-1 to TRBJ1-1; TRBD1 agrees at 7 bases. Germline V gives CDR1 MNHNS, CDR2 SASEGT. V was clipped by 7 bases and J by 8 bases; unmatched bases: 1. The CDR3 sequence is 10 residues long.

The rearrangement joins TRBV28 to TRBJ2-7; perhaps TRBD2 as D (6 bases). The V end was cut by 6 bases, the J end by 2 bases, with 23 bases between. The CDR3 contains 17 residues. The germline V gene encodes CDR1 MDHEN and CDR2 SYDVKM. CDR3 amino acids: CASSQAPRLTSTYEQYF. CDR3 coding DNA: TGTGCCAGCAGCCAAGCCCCCCGCCTGACTAGTACCTACGAGCAGTACTTC.

The V gene is TRBV4-1, the J gene TRBJ1-1; the match to TRBD1 covers 7 bases. Germline V gives CDR1 MGHRA, CDR2 YSYEKL. V shed 2 bases, J shed 6 bases, and the junction held 12 bases outside the gene matches. CDR3 length equals 16 residues. The CDR3: CASSQRQGLVVAEAFF. The CDR3 DNA reads TGCGCCAGCAGCCAAAGACAGGGATTGGTTGTCGCTGAAGCTTTCTTT.

V and J are TRBV10-3 and TRBJ2-1, with 14 nucleotides matching TRBD2. The J segment lost 6 bases and the V segment lost 6 bases, leaving 10 bases of the junction unmatched. The CDR3 has 17 residues. Germline V lookup: CDR1 ENHRY, CDR2 SYGVKD. CDR3 residues: CAIRATGTSGSVNEQFF. The DNA of the CDR3 is TGTGCCATCAGAGCGACCGGGACTAGCGGGAGTGTCAATGAGCAGTTCTTC.

The gene calls are TRBV5-4 and TRBJ1-1; TRBD1 is a possible D gene (5 bases). The CDR3 runs 14 residues. The V and J ends lost 7 bases and 4 bases respectively, with 17 bases between them. The germline V gene has CDR1 SGHNT and CDR2 YYREEE (reference sequence). The CDR3, as DNA: TGTGCCAGCCTGACTCGGGGTGGGGGCACTGAAGCTTTCTTT. Its translation is CASLTRGGGTEAFF. The full variable domain, completed using reference TRBV5-4 and TRBJ1-1, is ETGVTQSPTHLIKTRGQQVTLRCSSQSGHNTVSWYQQALGQGPQFIFQYYREEENGRGNFPPRFSGLQFPNYSSELNVNALELDDSALYLCASLTRGGGTEAFFGQGTRLTVV.

The chain combines TRBV6-5 with TRBJ2-3, with a weak D call TRBD1 (5 bases). The germline V gene has CDR1 MNHEY and CDR2 SVGAGI. The CDR3 totals 14 residues. Trimming pared 6 bases from V and 4 bases from J, leaving 14 bases between. The CDR3 DNA sequence: TGTGCCAGCAGCCCCCCGGCAGGGCCAGATACGCAGTATTTT. Translation gives CASSPPAGPDTQYF.